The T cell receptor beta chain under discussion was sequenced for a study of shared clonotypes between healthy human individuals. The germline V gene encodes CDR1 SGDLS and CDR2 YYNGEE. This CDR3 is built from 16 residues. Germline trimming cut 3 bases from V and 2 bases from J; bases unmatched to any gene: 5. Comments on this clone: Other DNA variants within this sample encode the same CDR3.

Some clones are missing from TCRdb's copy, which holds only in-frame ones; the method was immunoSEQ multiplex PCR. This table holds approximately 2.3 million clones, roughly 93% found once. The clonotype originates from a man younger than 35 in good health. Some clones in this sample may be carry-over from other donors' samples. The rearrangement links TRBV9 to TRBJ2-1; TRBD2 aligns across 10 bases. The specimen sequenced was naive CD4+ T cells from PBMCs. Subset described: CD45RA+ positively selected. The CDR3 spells CASSALAGGPYNEQFF. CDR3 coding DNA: TGTGCCAGCAGCGCCTTAGCGGGAGGCCCCTACAATGAGCAGTTCTTC. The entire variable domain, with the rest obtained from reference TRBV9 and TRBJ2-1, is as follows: DSGVTQTPKHLITATGQRVTLRCSPRSGDLSVYWYQQSLDQGLQFLIQYYNGEERAKGNILERFSAQQFPDLHSELNLSSLELGDSALYFCASSALAGGPYNEQFFGPGTRLTVL.